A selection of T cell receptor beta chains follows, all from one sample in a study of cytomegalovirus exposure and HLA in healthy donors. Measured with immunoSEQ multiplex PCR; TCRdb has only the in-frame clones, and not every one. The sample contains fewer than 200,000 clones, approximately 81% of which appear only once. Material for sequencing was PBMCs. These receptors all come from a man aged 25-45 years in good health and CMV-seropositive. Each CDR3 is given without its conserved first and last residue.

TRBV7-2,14,ASSLAPTGGRNEQF
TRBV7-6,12,ASSQGTSGNEQF
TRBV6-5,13,ASSYGGATNEKLF
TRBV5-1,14,ASSPGTSGYQETQY
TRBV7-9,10,SSSLTGETQY
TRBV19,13,ASSLRKETGNTIY
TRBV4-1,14,ASSQGQGFNNSPLH
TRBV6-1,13,ASKGFRGPYNEQF
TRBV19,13,ASSILAGGLVEQF
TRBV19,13,ASSIVGGSNQPQH
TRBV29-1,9,SGGTDYGYT
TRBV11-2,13,ASSLRLTDTGELF
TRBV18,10,ASSSTGDGYT
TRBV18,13,ASSLSGSSYNEQF
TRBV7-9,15,ASSFATGGIWNQPQH
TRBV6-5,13,ASSYTQGVGNTIY
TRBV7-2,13,ASSSNRGQNTEAF
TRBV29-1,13,SVENWTGDTGELF
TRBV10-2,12,ASSDLTGEETQY
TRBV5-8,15,ASSRSLGTSINYGYT
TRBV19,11,ASSIRRSYEQY
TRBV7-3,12,ASSSGLAGDTQY
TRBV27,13,ASSLRDSVNNEQF
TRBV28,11,ASRTQGLTEAF